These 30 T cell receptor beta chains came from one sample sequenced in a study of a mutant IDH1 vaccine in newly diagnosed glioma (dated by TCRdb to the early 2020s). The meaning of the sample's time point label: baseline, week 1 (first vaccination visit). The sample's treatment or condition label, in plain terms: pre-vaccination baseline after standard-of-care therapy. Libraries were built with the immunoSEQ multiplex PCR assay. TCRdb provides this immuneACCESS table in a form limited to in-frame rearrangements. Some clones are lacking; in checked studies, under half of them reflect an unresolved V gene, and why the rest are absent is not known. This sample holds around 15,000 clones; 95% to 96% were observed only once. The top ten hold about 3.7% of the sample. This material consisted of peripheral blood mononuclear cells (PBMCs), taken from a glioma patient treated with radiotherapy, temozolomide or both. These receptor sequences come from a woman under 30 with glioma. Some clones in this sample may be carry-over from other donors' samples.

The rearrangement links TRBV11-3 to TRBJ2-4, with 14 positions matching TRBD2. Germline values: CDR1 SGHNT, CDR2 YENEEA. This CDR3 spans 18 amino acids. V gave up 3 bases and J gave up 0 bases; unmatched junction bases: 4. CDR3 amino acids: CASSLGTSGGGAKNIQYF. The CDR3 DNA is TGTGCCAGCAGCTTGGGGACTAGCGGGGGCGGAGCCAAAAACATTCAGTACTTC.

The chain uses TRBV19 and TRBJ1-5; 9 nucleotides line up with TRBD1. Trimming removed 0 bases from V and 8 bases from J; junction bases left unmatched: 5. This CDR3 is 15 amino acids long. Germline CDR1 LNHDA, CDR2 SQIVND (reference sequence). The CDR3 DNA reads TGTGCCAGTAGTATAGAGGGACAGGGAAGGAAGCCCCAGCATTTT. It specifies CASSIEGQGRKPQHF.

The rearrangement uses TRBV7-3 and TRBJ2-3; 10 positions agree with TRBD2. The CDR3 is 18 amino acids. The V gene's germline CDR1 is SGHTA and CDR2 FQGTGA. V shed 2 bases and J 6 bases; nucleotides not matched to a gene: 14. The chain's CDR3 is CASSLGRLEREGPDTQYF. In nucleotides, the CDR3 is TGTGCCAGCAGCTTAGGGCGGCTCGAGCGGGAGGGCCCGGATACGCAGTATTTT. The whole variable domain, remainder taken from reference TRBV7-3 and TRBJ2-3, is GAGVSQTPSNKVTEKGKYVELRCDPISGHTALYWYRQSLGQGPEFLIYFQGTGAADDSGLPNDRFFAVRPEGSVSTLKIQRTERGDSAVYLCASSLGRLEREGPDTQYFGPGTRLTVL.

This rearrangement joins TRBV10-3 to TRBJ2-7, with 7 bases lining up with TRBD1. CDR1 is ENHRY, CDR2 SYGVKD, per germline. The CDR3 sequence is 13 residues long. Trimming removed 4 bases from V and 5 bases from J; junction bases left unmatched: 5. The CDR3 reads CAISVDRVNEQYF. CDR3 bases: TGTGCCATCAGTGTCGACAGGGTGAACGAGCAGTACTTC.

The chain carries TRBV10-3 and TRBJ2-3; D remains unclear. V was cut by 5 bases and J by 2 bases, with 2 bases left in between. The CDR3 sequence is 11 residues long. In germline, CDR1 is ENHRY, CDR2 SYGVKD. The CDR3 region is CAISSTDTQYF. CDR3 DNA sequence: TGTGCCATCAGTTCCACAGATACGCAGTATTTT.

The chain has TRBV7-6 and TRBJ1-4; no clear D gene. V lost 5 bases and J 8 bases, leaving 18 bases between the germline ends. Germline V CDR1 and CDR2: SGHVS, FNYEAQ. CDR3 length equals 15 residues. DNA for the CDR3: TGTGCCAGCAGCCTGATGGGTTCACTAGGGGAAAAACTGTTTTTT. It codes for CASSLMGSLGEKLFF. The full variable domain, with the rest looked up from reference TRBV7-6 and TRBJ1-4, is GAGVSQSPRYKVTKRGQDVALRCDPISGHVSLYWYRQALGQGPEFLTYFNYEAQQDKSGLPNDRFSAERPEGSISTLTIQRTEQRDSAMYRCASSLMGSLGEKLFFGSGTQLSVL.

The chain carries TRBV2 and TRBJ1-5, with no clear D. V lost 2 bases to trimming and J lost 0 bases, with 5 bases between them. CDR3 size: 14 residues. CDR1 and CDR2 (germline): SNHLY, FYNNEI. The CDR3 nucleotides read TGTGCCAGCAGTGAACAATATAGCAATCAGCCCCAGCATTTT. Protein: CASSEQYSNQPQHF.

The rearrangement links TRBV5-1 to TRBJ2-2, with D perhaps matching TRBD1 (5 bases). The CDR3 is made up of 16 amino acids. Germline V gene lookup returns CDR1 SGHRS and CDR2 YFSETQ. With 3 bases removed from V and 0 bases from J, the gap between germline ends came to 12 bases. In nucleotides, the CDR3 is TGCGCCAGCAGCTCTGACAGACAAGCGAACACCGGGGAGCTGTTTTTT. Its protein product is CASSSDRQANTGELFF.

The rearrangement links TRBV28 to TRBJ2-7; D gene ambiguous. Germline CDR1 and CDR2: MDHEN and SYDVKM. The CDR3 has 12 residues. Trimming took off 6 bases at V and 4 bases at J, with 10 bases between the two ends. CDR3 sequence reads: CASSSAVYEQYF. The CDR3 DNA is TGTGCCAGCAGCTCGGCTGTTTACGAGCAGTACTTC.

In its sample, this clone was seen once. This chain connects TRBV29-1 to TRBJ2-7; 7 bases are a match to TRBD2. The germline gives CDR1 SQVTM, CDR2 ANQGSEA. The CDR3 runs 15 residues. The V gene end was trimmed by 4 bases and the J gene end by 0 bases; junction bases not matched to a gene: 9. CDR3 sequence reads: CSVAAGEGPSYEQYF. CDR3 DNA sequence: TGCAGCGTTGCCGCGGGGGAGGGGCCCTCCTACGAGCAGTACTTC.

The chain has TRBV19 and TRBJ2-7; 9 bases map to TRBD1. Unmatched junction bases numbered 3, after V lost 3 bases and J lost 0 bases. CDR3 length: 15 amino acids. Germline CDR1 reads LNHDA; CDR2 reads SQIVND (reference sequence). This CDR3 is CASSIGGQGSYEQYF. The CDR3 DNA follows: TGTGCCAGTAGTATTGGGGGACAGGGCTCCTACGAGCAGTACTTC.

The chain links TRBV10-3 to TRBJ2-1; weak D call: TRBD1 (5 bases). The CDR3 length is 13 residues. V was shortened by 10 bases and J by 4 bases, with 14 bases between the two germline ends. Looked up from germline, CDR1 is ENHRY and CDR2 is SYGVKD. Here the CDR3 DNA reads TGTGCCACCCACCCGACAGCTTACAATGAGCAGTTCTTC. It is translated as CATHPTAYNEQFF.

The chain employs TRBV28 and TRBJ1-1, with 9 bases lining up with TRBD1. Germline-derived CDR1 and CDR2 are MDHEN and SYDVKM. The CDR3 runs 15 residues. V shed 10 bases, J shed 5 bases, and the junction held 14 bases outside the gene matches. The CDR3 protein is CAIKETQGAGTEAFF. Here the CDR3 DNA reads TGTGCCATCAAAGAGACACAGGGGGCGGGAACTGAAGCTTTCTTT.

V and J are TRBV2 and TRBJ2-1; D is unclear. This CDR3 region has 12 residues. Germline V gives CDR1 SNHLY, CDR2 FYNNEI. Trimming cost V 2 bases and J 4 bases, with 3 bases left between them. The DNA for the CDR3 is TGTGCCAGCAGTGAAAAGTACAATGAGCAGTTCTTC. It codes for CASSEKYNEQFF.

The CDR3 loop reads CASSLSGADYGYTF. The DNA for the CDR3 is TGTGCCAGCAGCTTATCAGGGGCCGACTATGGCTACACCTTC. The genes are TRBV11-3 and TRBJ1-2; perhaps TRBD1 as D (6 bases). This CDR3 is 14 amino acids long. V lost 2 bases, J lost 3 bases, and 10 bases lay in between. The germline gives CDR1 SGHNT, CDR2 YENEEA.

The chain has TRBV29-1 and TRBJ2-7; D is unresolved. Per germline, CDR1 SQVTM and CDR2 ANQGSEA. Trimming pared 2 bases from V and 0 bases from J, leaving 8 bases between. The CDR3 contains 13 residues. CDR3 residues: CSVETDSSYEQYF. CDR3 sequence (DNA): TGCAGCGTTGAAACAGATAGCTCCTACGAGCAGTACTTC.

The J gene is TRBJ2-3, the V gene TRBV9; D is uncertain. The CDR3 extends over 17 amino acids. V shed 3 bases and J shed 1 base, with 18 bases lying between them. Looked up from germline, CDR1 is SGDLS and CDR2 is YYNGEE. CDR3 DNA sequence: TGTGCCAGCAGCGCCTTTTATATGAGACTCGGCACAGATACGCAGTATTTT. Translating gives CASSAFYMRLGTDTQYF.

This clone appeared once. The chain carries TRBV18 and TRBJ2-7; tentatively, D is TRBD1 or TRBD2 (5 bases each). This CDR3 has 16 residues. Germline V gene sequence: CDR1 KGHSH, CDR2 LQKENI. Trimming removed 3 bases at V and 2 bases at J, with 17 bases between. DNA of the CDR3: TGTGCCAGCTCACCCGATGGCCCCGGGGCTCCCTACGAGCAGTACTTC. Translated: CASSPDGPGAPYEQYF.

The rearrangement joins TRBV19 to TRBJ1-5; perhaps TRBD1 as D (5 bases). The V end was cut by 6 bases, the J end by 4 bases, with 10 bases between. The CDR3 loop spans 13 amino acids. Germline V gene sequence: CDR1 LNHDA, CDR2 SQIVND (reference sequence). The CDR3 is CASSRQPNQPQHF. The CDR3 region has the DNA TGTGCCAGTAGCAGACAGCCGAATCAGCCCCAGCATTTT.

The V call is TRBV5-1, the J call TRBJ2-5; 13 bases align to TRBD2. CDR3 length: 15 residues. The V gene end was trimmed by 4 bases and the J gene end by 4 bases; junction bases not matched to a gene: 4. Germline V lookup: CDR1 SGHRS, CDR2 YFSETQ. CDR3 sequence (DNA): TGCGCCAGCAGCCCGGGGACTAGCGGGACAGAGACCCAGTACTTC. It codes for CASSPGTSGTETQYF.

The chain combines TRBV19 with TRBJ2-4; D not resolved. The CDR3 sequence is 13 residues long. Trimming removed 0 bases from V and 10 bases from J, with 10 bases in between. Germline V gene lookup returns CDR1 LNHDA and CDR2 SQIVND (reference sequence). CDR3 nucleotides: TGTGCCAGTAGTATAGATCGAGGATCAATTCAGTACTTC. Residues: CASSIDRGSIQYF.

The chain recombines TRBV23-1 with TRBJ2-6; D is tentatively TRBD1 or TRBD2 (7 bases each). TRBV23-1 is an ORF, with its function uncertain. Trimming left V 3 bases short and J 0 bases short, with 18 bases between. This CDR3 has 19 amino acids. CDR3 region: CASSHVWEGALSGANVLTF. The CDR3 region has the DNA TGCGCCAGCAGTCACGTGTGGGAGGGGGCGCTCTCTGGGGCCAACGTCCTGACTTTC.

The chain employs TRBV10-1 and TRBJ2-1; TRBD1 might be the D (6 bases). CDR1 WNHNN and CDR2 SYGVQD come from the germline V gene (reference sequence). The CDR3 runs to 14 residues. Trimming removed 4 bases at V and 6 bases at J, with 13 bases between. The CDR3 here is CASSAARTVNEQFF. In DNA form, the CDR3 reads TGCGCCAGCAGTGCGGCACGGACAGTCAATGAGCAGTTCTTC.

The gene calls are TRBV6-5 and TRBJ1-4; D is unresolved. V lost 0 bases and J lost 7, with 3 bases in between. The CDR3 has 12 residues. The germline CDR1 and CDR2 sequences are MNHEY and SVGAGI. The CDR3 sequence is CASSYSGEKLFF. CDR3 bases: TGTGCCAGCAGTTACTCGGGTGAAAAACTGTTTTTT.

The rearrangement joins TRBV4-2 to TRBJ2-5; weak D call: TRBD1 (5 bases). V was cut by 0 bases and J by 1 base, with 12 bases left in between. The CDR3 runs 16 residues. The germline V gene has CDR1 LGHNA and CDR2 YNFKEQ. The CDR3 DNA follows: TGTGCCAGCAGCCAAGAGCCAGGGAACACCCAAGAGACCCAGTACTTC. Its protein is CASSQEPGNTQETQYF.

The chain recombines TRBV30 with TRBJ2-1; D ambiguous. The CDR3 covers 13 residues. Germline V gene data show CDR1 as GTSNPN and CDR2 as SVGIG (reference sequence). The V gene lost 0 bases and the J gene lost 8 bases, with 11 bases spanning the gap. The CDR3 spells CAWSVRYQDEQFF. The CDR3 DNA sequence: TGTGCCTGGAGTGTACGGTACCAAGATGAGCAGTTCTTC.

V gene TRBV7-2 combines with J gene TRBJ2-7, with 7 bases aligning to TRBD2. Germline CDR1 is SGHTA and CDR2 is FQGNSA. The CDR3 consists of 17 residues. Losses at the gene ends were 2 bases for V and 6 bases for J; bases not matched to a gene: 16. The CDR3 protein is CASSLSSEGGRRGEQYF. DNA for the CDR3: TGTGCCAGCAGCTTATCAAGTGAGGGAGGGAGAAGGGGCGAGCAGTACTTC.

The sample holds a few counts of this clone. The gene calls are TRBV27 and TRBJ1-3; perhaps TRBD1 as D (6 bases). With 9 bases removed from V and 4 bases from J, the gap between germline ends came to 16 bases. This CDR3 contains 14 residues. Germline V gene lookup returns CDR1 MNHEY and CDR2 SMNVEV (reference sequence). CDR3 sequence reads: CASEATGCGNTIYF. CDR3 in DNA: TGTGCCAGTGAGGCGACAGGCTGCGGAAACACCATATATTTT.

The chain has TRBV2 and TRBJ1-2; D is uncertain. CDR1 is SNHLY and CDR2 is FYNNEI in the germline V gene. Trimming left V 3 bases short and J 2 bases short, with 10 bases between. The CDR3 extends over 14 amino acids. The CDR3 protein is CASSEGRTNYGYTF. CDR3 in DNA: TGTGCCAGCAGTGAGGGCAGAACAAACTATGGCTACACCTTC.

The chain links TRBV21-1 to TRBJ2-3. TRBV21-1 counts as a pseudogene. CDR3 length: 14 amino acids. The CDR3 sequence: CASSKCSGQDTQYF. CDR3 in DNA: TGTGCCAGCAGCAAATGCTCCGGGCAAGATACGCAGTATTTT.